One sample yielded the 29 T cell receptor beta chains listed below, sequenced in a study of beta chain features in type 1 diabetes. Study outcomes and limitations: All four CD4+ subsets of Type 1 diabetes patients contained TCRB CDR3s that were moderately but significantly shorter.

The isolated RNA, all of it, was reverse transcribed, so expressed TCRB transcripts were what got sequenced. The assay was immunoSEQ multiplex PCR, and TCRdb's table has in-frame clones only and misses some. The sample includes around 280,000 clones, over 14% of them seen just once. Antigens of these TCRs are unknown. Sequencing was carried out using naive CD4+ T cells from blood. These receptors all come from a man aged 18 to 30 with type 1 diabetes.

The gene calls are TRBV29-1 and TRBJ2-7, with D tentatively TRBD1 (5 bases). The CDR3 sequence is 14 residues long. V was clipped by 7 bases and J by 5 bases, with 21 bases between them. In germline, CDR1 is SQVTM, CDR2 ANQGSEA. CDR3 nucleotides: TGCAGCGCCGGCTCTGGGCAGGGAACCCACGAGCAGTACTTC. This encodes CSAGSGQGTHEQYF.

This clone was found a few times. This chain connects TRBV7-2 to TRBJ2-6, with D tentatively TRBD2 (5 bases). Germline loops: CDR1 SGHTA, CDR2 FQGNSA. Between the trimmed V and J ends, which lost 5 bases and 2 bases, there was a span of 10 bases. The CDR3 has 15 amino acids. CDR3: CASSPRRTGANVLTF. Here the CDR3 DNA reads TGTGCCAGCAGCCCTCGGAGGACTGGGGCCAACGTCCTGACTTTC. The full variable domain, with the rest looked up from reference TRBV7-2 and TRBJ2-6, is GAGVSQSPSNKVTEKGKDVELRCDPISGHTALYWYRQSLGQGLEFLIYFQGNSAPDKSGLPSDRFSAERTGGSVSTLTIQRTQQEDSAVYLCASSPRRTGANVLTFGAGSRLTVL.

In this sample, this clone turned up a few times. CDR3 sequence: CASSVGVYQGDEQYF. DNA for the CDR3: TGTGCCAGCAGCGTAGGGGTTTACCAAGGGGACGAGCAGTACTTC. The chain employs TRBV9 and TRBJ2-7, with a tentative D call TRBD1 (5 bases). This CDR3 region has 15 residues. Trimming shortened V by 0 bases and J by 5 bases, and 15 bases separated the two germline ends. Per the germline V gene, CDR1 is SGDLS and CDR2 is YYNGEE.

This clone has a handful of counts. The V and J genes are TRBV18 and TRBJ1-2; 7 nucleotides match TRBD1. CDR1 is KGHSH and CDR2 is LQKENI in the germline V gene. The length of the CDR3 is 15 residues. V lost 6 bases, J lost 8 bases, and 15 bases stayed unmatched. CDR3 residues: CASSPKQGGSIGYTF. CDR3 nucleotides: TGTGCCAGCTCTCCCAAGCAGGGGGGCAGCATAGGCTACACCTTC.

The J gene is TRBJ2-2, the V gene TRBV2; D remains unclear. CDR1 is SNHLY, CDR2 FYNNEI, per germline. The CDR3 is 12 residues long. Trimming took off 8 bases at V and 7 bases at J, with 11 bases between the two ends. The CDR3 here is CASARVGGELFF. The CDR3 DNA is TGTGCCAGCGCCCGAGTCGGCGGGGAGCTGTTTTTT.

The J gene is TRBJ2-5, the V gene TRBV7-9; weak D call: TRBD1 (6 bases). The CDR3 length is 14 residues. Between the trimmed V and J ends, which lost 2 bases and 3 bases, there was a span of 10 bases. The V gene's germline CDR1 is SEHNR and CDR2 FQNEAQ (reference sequence). CDR3 in DNA: TGTGCCAGCAGCTTATTGGCAGGGGAAGAGACCCAGTACTTC. Its protein is CASSLLAGEETQYF.

This clone showed up just a few times. The chain recombines TRBV7-9 with TRBJ2-7, with 7 bases lining up with TRBD2. CDR3 size: 16 residues. The V segment lost 8 bases and the J segment 7 bases; nucleotides outside the gene matches: 20. The germline V gene has CDR1 SEHNR and CDR2 FQNEAQ (reference sequence). The chain's CDR3 is CASGRALADVGGEQYF. DNA for the CDR3: TGTGCCAGCGGGCGGGCCCTAGCCGACGTCGGGGGGGAGCAGTACTTC.

This chain uses TRBV7-2 with TRBJ2-3, with 13 bases identical to TRBD2. The germline V gene encodes CDR1 SGHTA and CDR2 FQGNSA. The ends lost 4 bases at V and 5 bases at J; junction bases unmatched: 3. CDR3 length: 15 residues. CDR3 nucleotides: TGTGCCAGCAGCTCGCGACTAGCGGGGGGAGATACGCAGTATTTT. This codes for CASSSRLAGGDTQYF.

This clone was recorded a few times. DNA of the CDR3: TGTGCCTGGAGTCCACCGACAGGGTGGGCTGAAGCTTTCTTT. Translating gives CAWSPPTGWAEAFF. V usage is TRBV30 and J usage is TRBJ1-1; TRBD1 aligns across 7 bases. CDR3 length equals 14 residues. Trimming cost V 2 bases and J 6 bases; bases outside gene matches: 9. Per germline, CDR1 GTSNPN and CDR2 SVGIG (reference sequence).

The V and J genes are TRBV7-2 and TRBJ1-5; 7 bases are a match to TRBD1. Germline assignment: CDR1 SGHTA and CDR2 FQGNSA. There are 15 residues in the CDR3. Germline trimming cut 5 bases from V and 5 bases from J; bases unmatched to any gene: 9. Here the CDR3 reads CASSPGNRGYQPQHF. Written as DNA, the CDR3 is TGTGCCAGCAGCCCCGGAAACAGGGGATATCAGCCCCAGCATTTT.

This rearrangement joins TRBV5-1 to TRBJ2-7, with TRBD2 as a possible D gene (5 bases). This CDR3 has 16 residues. V lost 0 bases and J lost 2, with 15 bases in between. Per the germline V gene, CDR1 is SGHRS and CDR2 is YFSETQ. The CDR3: CASSLALGGGTYEQYF. The CDR3, as DNA: TGCGCCAGCAGCTTGGCCCTGGGCGGAGGCACCTACGAGCAGTACTTC.

This rearrangement joins TRBV28 to TRBJ2-2; tentative D call: TRBD1 (6 bases). The germline V gene has CDR1 MDHEN and CDR2 SYDVKM. V lost 2 bases and J lost 3, with 10 bases in between. The length of the CDR3 is 15 residues. The CDR3 DNA reads TGTGCCAGCAGTTTAGGCAGGGGCCACACCGGGGAGCTGTTTTTT. Translating it yields CASSLGRGHTGELFF.

The J gene is TRBJ1-1, the V gene TRBV29-1; TRBD1 agrees at 8 bases. In germline, CDR1 is SQVTM, CDR2 ANQGSEA. The V gene end was trimmed by 5 bases and the J gene end by 4 bases; junction bases not matched to a gene: 9. The CDR3 totals 14 residues. DNA for the CDR3: TGCAGCGTTAACCGACAGGGGTTGGGCACTGAAGCTTTCTTT. Residues: CSVNRQGLGTEAFF. Full variable domain (rest looked up from reference TRBV29-1 and TRBJ1-1): SAVISQKPSRDICQRGTSLTIQCQVDSQVTMMFWYRQQPGQSLTLIATANQGSEATYESGFVIDKFPISRPNLTFSTLTVSNMSPEDSSIYLCSVNRQGLGTEAFFGQGTRLTVV.

This clone turned up a few times. The genes are TRBV29-1 and TRBJ2-3; D is ambiguous. The V gene lost 6 bases and the J gene lost 4 bases, with 14 bases spanning the gap. CDR3 length equals 13 residues. Germline assignment: CDR1 SQVTM and CDR2 ANQGSEA. The CDR3 spells CSVQTEPPDTQYF. In DNA, the CDR3 is TGCAGCGTACAGACCGAGCCCCCAGATACGCAGTATTTT.

This rearrangement joins TRBV7-9 to TRBJ2-2, with TRBD1 matching over 9 bases. This CDR3 has 14 residues. The germline V gene has CDR1 SEHNR and CDR2 FQNEAQ (reference sequence). After removal of 8 bases from V and 4 bases from J, the junction contained 5 bases not matched to a gene. CDR3 sequence: CASGGQGSTGELFF. The CDR3 region has the DNA TGTGCCAGCGGTGGACAGGGGAGCACCGGGGAGCTGTTTTTT.

This clone was counted a few times. The genes are TRBV28 and TRBJ2-6, with D hard to call. The CDR3 is made up of 15 amino acids. Deletions cut 1 base from V and 0 bases from J, with 4 bases between. The germline V gene has CDR1 MDHEN and CDR2 SYDVKM. CDR3 protein: CASSLFSSGANVLTF. The CDR3, as DNA: TGTGCCAGCAGTTTATTTAGCTCTGGGGCCAACGTCCTGACTTTC.

This clone was observed a handful of times. The chain recombines TRBV5-6 with TRBJ2-7, with a tentative D call TRBD2 (5 bases). The CDR3 totals 15 residues. CDR1 is SGHDT and CDR2 is YYEEEE in the germline V gene. Trimming stripped 0 bases from V and 3 bases from J, with 13 bases between. The CDR3 DNA reads as TGTGCCAGCAGCTTGGTAGGGCAGACTAACTACGAGCAGTACTTC. Amino acid sequence: CASSLVGQTNYEQYF.

The CDR3 is CASSESTSGGSTDTQYF. The CDR3 DNA sequence: TGCGCCAGCAGTGAGTCGACTAGCGGGGGATCAACAGATACGCAGTATTTT. This chain links TRBV10-1 with TRBJ2-3; TRBD2 matches at 12 bases. The junction had 4 bases not matched to a gene; V was cut back by 0 bases and J by 3 bases. Germline CDR1 WNHNN, CDR2 SYGVQD (reference sequence). This CDR3 is built from 17 residues.

The genes are TRBV5-4 and TRBJ1-2; TRBD1 matches at 9 bases. The CDR3 totals 15 residues. V trimming: 4 bases; J trimming: 3 bases; junction bases outside the gene matches: 7. The germline gives CDR1 SGHNT, CDR2 YYREEE (reference sequence). The CDR3 sequence: CASSEATGGYYGYTF. Written as DNA, the CDR3 is TGTGCCAGCAGCGAAGCTACAGGGGGCTACTATGGCTACACCTTC.

The V gene is TRBV5-1, the J gene TRBJ1-2; D is uncertain. The ends were cut back, 1 base at V and 0 bases at J, with 4 bases in the middle. Germline V gene lookup returns CDR1 SGHRS and CDR2 YFSETQ. This CDR3 comprises 13 residues. DNA of the CDR3: TGCGCCAGCAGCTTGCTCTCTAACTATGGCTACACCTTC. As protein: CASSLLSNYGYTF.

This chain uses TRBV19 with TRBJ2-3; D possibly corresponds to TRBD1 (6 bases). CDR3 length equals 13 residues. Per germline, CDR1 LNHDA and CDR2 SQIVND (reference sequence). V lost 4 bases and J lost 3, with 8 bases in between. The CDR3 sequence is CASSTTGTDTQYF. Written as DNA, the CDR3 is TGTGCCAGTAGTACCACAGGGACAGATACGCAGTATTTT.

The chain couples TRBV7-2 to TRBJ2-7, with 15 bases matching TRBD2. V was pared by 4 bases and J by 7 bases, with 2 bases of the junction left unmatched. This CDR3 has 14 amino acids. Germline V gives CDR1 SGHTA, CDR2 FQGNSA. The CDR3 bases are TGTGCCAGCAGCTCTGGACTAGCGGGGGGGGAGCAGTACTTC. Amino acid sequence: CASSSGLAGGEQYF.

This chain joins TRBV5-6 and TRBJ1-6, with 7 bases identical to TRBD1. V shed 3 bases and J 8 bases; nucleotides not matched to a gene: 5. The CDR3 is made up of 14 amino acids. Germline lookup yields CDR1 SGHDT and CDR2 YYEEEE. CDR3 region: CASSSRQGDSPLHF. The CDR3 nucleotides read TGTGCCAGCAGCTCCCGACAGGGTGATTCACCCCTCCACTTT.

To note about this clone: Other DNA sequences of this sample code for an identical CDR3. The gene calls are TRBV28 and TRBJ2-5; 9 bases are a match to TRBD2. CDR3 length: 13 amino acids. V was pared by 8 bases and J by 5 bases, with 6 bases of the junction left unmatched. Germline V gene data show CDR1 as MDHEN and CDR2 as SYDVKM. This CDR3 reads CASSLAGGETQYF. The CDR3 region has the DNA TGTGCCAGCTCCCTTGCGGGGGGGGAGACCCAGTACTTC.

The chain carries TRBV18 and TRBJ1-2; TRBD1 is a possible D gene (5 bases). V was pared by 6 bases and J by 0 bases, with 8 bases between. Germline loops: CDR1 KGHSH, CDR2 LQKENI. This CDR3 is 13 amino acids long. The CDR3 nucleotides are TGTGCCAGCTCTCAAGGGGCTAACTATGGCTACACCTTC. This codes for CASSQGANYGYTF.

This clone was detected only a few times. The chain carries TRBV18 and TRBJ2-5; D may be TRBD1 (6 bases). The J call may be incorrect, as the DNA end agrees better with TRBJ2-7. This CDR3 contains 14 residues. CDR1 and CDR2 from the germline V gene are KGHSH and LQKENI. The CDR3 coding sequence is TGTGCCAGCTCACCGGAGACAGGCTCCTACGAGCAGTACTTC. Translated: CASSPETGSYEQYF.

This clone appeared a few times. This chain's CDR3 is CASSRQEGAETQYF. The CDR3 DNA is TGTGCCAGCTCACGCCAGGAGGGGGCCGAGACCCAGTACTTC. The chain couples TRBV18 to TRBJ2-5, with D tentatively TRBD1 (7 bases). V was pared by 4 bases and J by 5 bases, with 14 bases between. In germline, CDR1 is KGHSH, CDR2 LQKENI. The CDR3 is made up of 14 amino acids.

The J gene is TRBJ2-5, the V gene TRBV7-6, with D unresolved. Per germline, CDR1 SGHVS and CDR2 FNYEAQ. Between the trimmed V and J ends, which lost 3 bases and 7 bases, there was a span of 6 bases. There are 11 residues in the CDR3. The CDR3 protein is CASSFQLTQYF. The DNA for the CDR3 is TGTGCCAGCAGCTTCCAATTGACCCAGTACTTC.

The chain's CDR3 is CASSWATSGRSYEQYF. CDR3 coding DNA: TGTGCCAGCAGTTGGGCTACTAGCGGACGATCCTACGAGCAGTACTTC. The chain joins TRBV27 to TRBJ2-7; 8 nucleotides agree with TRBD2. Per germline, CDR1 MNHEY and CDR2 SMNVEV (reference sequence). Trimming took 4 bases from V and 1 from J; bases not matched to a gene: 9. This CDR3 is 16 amino acids long.